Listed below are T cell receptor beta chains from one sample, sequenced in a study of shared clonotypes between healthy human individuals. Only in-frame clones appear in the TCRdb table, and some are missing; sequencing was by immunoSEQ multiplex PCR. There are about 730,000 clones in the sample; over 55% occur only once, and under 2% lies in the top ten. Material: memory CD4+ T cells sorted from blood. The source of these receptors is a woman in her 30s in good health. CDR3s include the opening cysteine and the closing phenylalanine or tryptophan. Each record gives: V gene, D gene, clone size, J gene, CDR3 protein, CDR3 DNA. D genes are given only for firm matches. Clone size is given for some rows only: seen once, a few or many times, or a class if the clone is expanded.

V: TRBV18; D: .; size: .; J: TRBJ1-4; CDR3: CASSPAAQKLFF; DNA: TGTGCCAGCTCGCCAGCGGCGCAAAAACTGTTTTTT
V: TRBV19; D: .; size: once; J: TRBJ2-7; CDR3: CASSRTGTNYEQYF; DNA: TGTGCCAGTAGCCGGACCGGGACGAACTACGAGCAGTACTTC
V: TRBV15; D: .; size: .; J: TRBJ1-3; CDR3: CATSFQTGTGGNTIYF; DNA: TGTGCCACCAGCTTCCAGACCGGGACGGGCGGAAACACCATATATTTT
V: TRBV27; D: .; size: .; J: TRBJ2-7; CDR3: CASSLKGLGHEQYF; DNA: TGTGCCAGCAGTTTAAAAGGGTTGGGGCACGAGCAGTACTTC
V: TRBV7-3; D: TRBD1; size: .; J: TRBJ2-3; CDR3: CASSPGQSTDTQYF; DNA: TGTGCCAGCAGCCCGGGACAGAGCACAGATACGCAGTATTTT
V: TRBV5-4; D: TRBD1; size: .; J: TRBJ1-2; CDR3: CASSAGGADYGYTF; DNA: TGTGCCAGCAGCGCAGGGGGCGCGGACTATGGCTACACCTTC
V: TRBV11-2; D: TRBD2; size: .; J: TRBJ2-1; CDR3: CASSLNSGTSGNNEQFF; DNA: TGTGCCAGCAGCTTAAACTCCGGGACTAGCGGGAACAATGAGCAGTTCTTC
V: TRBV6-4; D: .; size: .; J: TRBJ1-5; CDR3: CASSALRQTITPYSNQPQHF; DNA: TGTGCCAGCAGTGCCCTCCGACAGACAATAACCCCTTATAGCAATCAGCCCCAGCATTTT
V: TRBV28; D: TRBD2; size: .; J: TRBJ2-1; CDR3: CASSGEPRGREQFF; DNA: TGTGCCAGCAGTGGGGAACCCCGCGGGAGAGAGCAGTTCTTC
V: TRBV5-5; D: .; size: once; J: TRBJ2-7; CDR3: CASTQPGRSYEQYF; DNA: TGTGCCAGCACCCAACCGGGGCGTTCCTACGAGCAGTACTTC